This is a list of T cell receptor beta chains from one sample in a study of T cells in localized non-small cell lung cancer. Clones were sequenced by immunoSEQ multiplex PCR, and TCRdb holds only the in-frame ones, with some missing. Among some 130,000 clones, more than 70% were seen once, and the ten largest hold over 1.5%. Sequencing was performed on peripheral blood, taken before any cancer treatment. Receptor source: a female donor of 60 years or more with stage I lung adenocarcinoma. CDR3s include the opening cysteine and the closing phenylalanine or tryptophan. D genes are given only for firm matches. The size of a clone is reported for some rows only, either as once, few or many, or as a class for expanded clones.

v_call: TRBV28
clone_size: -
d_call: -
j_call: TRBJ2-5
cdr3_nt: TGTGCCAGCAGTGTCGCAGGGATGCAAGAGACCCAGTACTTC
cdr3_aa: CASSVAGMQETQYF

v_call: TRBV19
clone_size: -
d_call: -
j_call: TRBJ2-7
cdr3_nt: TGTGCCAGTAGTATAGATTCCGGGAGTCTAACCTACGAGCAGTACTTC
cdr3_aa: CASSIDSGSLTYEQYF

v_call: TRBV5-1
clone_size: -
d_call: -
j_call: TRBJ2-6
cdr3_nt: TGCGCCAGCAGCTTGGAAAATGGGGCCAACGTCCTGACTTTC
cdr3_aa: CASSLENGANVLTF

v_call: TRBV18
clone_size: -
d_call: TRBD1
j_call: TRBJ1-5
cdr3_nt: TGTGCCAGCTCACGGACAGGGTGGAATCAGCCCCAGCATTTT
cdr3_aa: CASSRTGWNQPQHF

v_call: TRBV7-3
clone_size: -
d_call: TRBD1
j_call: TRBJ1-1
cdr3_nt: TGTGCCAGCAGCTCAGAGGGGGCAGACACTGAAGCTTTCTTT
cdr3_aa: CASSSEGADTEAFF

v_call: TRBV28
clone_size: -
d_call: TRBD1
j_call: TRBJ2-7
cdr3_nt: TGTGCCAGCAACACACTGCTCAGGACAGGACCCGAGCAGTACTTC
cdr3_aa: CASNTLLRTGPEQYF

v_call: TRBV2
clone_size: -
d_call: -
j_call: TRBJ1-4
cdr3_nt: TGTGCCAGCAGCTACTTCTATGAAAAACTGTTTTTT
cdr3_aa: CASSYFYEKLFF

v_call: TRBV7-2
clone_size: -
d_call: -
j_call: TRBJ1-5
cdr3_nt: TGTGCCAGCAGCGAAGGGAGGGCTCAGCCCCAGCATTTT
cdr3_aa: CASSEGRAQPQHF

v_call: TRBV18
clone_size: -
d_call: -
j_call: TRBJ2-1
cdr3_nt: TGTGCCAGCTCACCATTGTCCGGGCTCTCCTACAATGAGCAGTTCTTC
cdr3_aa: CASSPLSGLSYNEQFF

v_call: TRBV28
clone_size: few
d_call: -
j_call: TRBJ2-5
cdr3_nt: TGTGCCAGCAGTTTAAAGGGCCCCCAGTACTTC
cdr3_aa: CASSLKGPQYF

v_call: TRBV28
clone_size: -
d_call: -
j_call: TRBJ1-1
cdr3_nt: TGTGCCAGCAGTTTATTGAGTCAGAACACTGAAGCTTTCTTT
cdr3_aa: CASSLLSQNTEAFF

v_call: TRBV7-9
clone_size: -
d_call: TRBD1
j_call: TRBJ2-6
cdr3_nt: TGTGCCAGCAGCCTAGACAGGGCCTTGAGAGCTGGGGCCAACGTCCTGACTTTC
cdr3_aa: CASSLDRALRAGANVLTF

v_call: TRBV5-1
clone_size: -
d_call: TRBD1
j_call: TRBJ2-2
cdr3_nt: TGCGCCAGCAGCCAAATACAGGGGGCAGGCGGGGAGCTGTTTTTT
cdr3_aa: CASSQIQGAGGELFF

v_call: TRBV4-1
clone_size: -
d_call: TRBD2
j_call: TRBJ2-1
cdr3_nt: TGCGCCAGCAGCCAAACCGGGACTAGTATGAATGAGCAGTTCTTC
cdr3_aa: CASSQTGTSMNEQFF

v_call: TRBV2
clone_size: -
d_call: -
j_call: TRBJ2-7
cdr3_nt: TGTGCCAGCAGTCGGACGTACACGGCATACGAGCAGTACTTC
cdr3_aa: CASSRTYTAYEQYF

v_call: TRBV11-2
clone_size: few
d_call: -
j_call: TRBJ2-5
cdr3_nt: TGTGCCAGCAGCTCGGATGGAAAGCGGGAAGAGACCCAGTACTTC
cdr3_aa: CASSSDGKREETQYF

v_call: TRBV29-1
clone_size: -
d_call: TRBD2
j_call: TRBJ2-2
cdr3_nt: TGCAGCGTTGACGGGACTAGCGGATCCGGGGAGCTGTTTTTT
cdr3_aa: CSVDGTSGSGELFF

v_call: TRBV4-1
clone_size: -
d_call: -
j_call: TRBJ2-3
cdr3_nt: TGCGCCAGCAGTTTGAGGAGGTCCGATACGCAGTATTTT
cdr3_aa: CASSLRRSDTQYF

v_call: TRBV10-3
clone_size: -
d_call: -
j_call: TRBJ1-1
cdr3_nt: TGTGCCATCAGTGAGTCATCGGGGGACACTGAAGCTTTCTTT
cdr3_aa: CAISESSGDTEAFF

v_call: TRBV19
clone_size: -
d_call: -
j_call: TRBJ2-1
cdr3_nt: TGTGCCAGTAGTATATATGGAGGTGAGCAGTTCTTC
cdr3_aa: CASSIYGGEQFF

v_call: TRBV4-1
clone_size: -
d_call: -
j_call: TRBJ1-2
cdr3_nt: TGCGCCAGCAGCCAACAACAGGTATCTAACTATGGCTACACCTTC
cdr3_aa: CASSQQQVSNYGYTF

v_call: TRBV2
clone_size: -
d_call: -
j_call: TRBJ2-7
cdr3_nt: TGTGCCAGCAGCGGGGAAGGGCACGGCGAGCAGTACTTC
cdr3_aa: CASSGEGHGEQYF

v_call: TRBV5-1
clone_size: -
d_call: -
j_call: TRBJ2-3
cdr3_nt: TGCGCCAGCAGCTTGGCAGGACACACAGATACGCAGTATTTT
cdr3_aa: CASSLAGHTDTQYF

v_call: TRBV29-1
clone_size: -
d_call: TRBD1
j_call: TRBJ2-2
cdr3_nt: TGCAGCGTTAGACCGGGACAGTGGGCCGGGGAGCTGTTTTTT
cdr3_aa: CSVRPGQWAGELFF

v_call: TRBV28
clone_size: -
d_call: -
j_call: TRBJ1-5
cdr3_nt: TGTGCCAGCAAGGCGGGGACGGGAAATCAGCCCCAGCATTTT
cdr3_aa: CASKAGTGNQPQHF

v_call: TRBV5-5
clone_size: -
d_call: -
j_call: TRBJ2-1
cdr3_nt: TGTGCCAGCAGCTTCAACCAGGGGAAAAATGAGCAGTTCTTC
cdr3_aa: CASSFNQGKNEQFF

v_call: TRBV28
clone_size: -
d_call: -
j_call: TRBJ2-4
cdr3_nt: TGTGCCAGCAGCCATGGCACATTAGCCAAAAACATTCAGTACTTC
cdr3_aa: CASSHGTLAKNIQYF

v_call: TRBV11-2
clone_size: once
d_call: -
j_call: TRBJ1-3
cdr3_nt: TGTGCCAGCACTCTGGGGTTCTCTGGAAACACCATATATTTT
cdr3_aa: CASTLGFSGNTIYF

v_call: TRBV2
clone_size: -
d_call: -
j_call: TRBJ1-3
cdr3_nt: TGTGCCAGCAGTGTTGTGCAGAGCTCTGGAAACACCATATATTTT
cdr3_aa: CASSVVQSSGNTIYF

v_call: TRBV6-1
clone_size: -
d_call: -
j_call: TRBJ2-2
cdr3_nt: TGTGCCAGCAGTGAAGCGCGCACCGGGGAGCTGTTTTTT
cdr3_aa: CASSEARTGELFF

v_call: TRBV7-9
clone_size: many
d_call: TRBD2
j_call: TRBJ2-1
cdr3_nt: TGTGCCAGCAGCCACCTAGCGGGTCCCACCTACAATGAGCAGTTCTTC
cdr3_aa: CASSHLAGPTYNEQFF

v_call: TRBV2
clone_size: -
d_call: TRBD2
j_call: TRBJ2-7
cdr3_nt: TGTGCCAGCCTACAAGGACTAGCGGGGTACGAGCAGTACTTC
cdr3_aa: CASLQGLAGYEQYF

v_call: TRBV19
clone_size: few
d_call: -
j_call: TRBJ2-2
cdr3_nt: TGTGCCAAAATACAGGAGTTGAACACCGGGGAGCTGTTTTTT
cdr3_aa: CAKIQELNTGELFF

v_call: TRBV5-1
clone_size: -
d_call: TRBD2
j_call: TRBJ2-1
cdr3_nt: TGCGCCAGCGGCCTCCCGGGAGCGGGAGGGCCAGGGGAGCAGTTCTTC
cdr3_aa: CASGLPGAGGPGEQFF

v_call: TRBV7-9
clone_size: -
d_call: TRBD1
j_call: TRBJ2-5
cdr3_nt: TGTGCCAGCACCGTAGGGACAGGGTCGCAACAAGAGACCCAGTACTTC
cdr3_aa: CASTVGTGSQQETQYF

v_call: TRBV11-2
clone_size: -
d_call: TRBD2
j_call: TRBJ2-1
cdr3_nt: TGTGCCAGCAGGGTCGGGCTAGCGGGAGCAGGTGAGCAGTTCTTC
cdr3_aa: CASRVGLAGAGEQFF

v_call: TRBV7-9
clone_size: -
d_call: -
j_call: TRBJ1-5
cdr3_nt: TGTGCCAGCAGCTCCGACAGCGGCGGCAATCAGCCCCAGCATTTT
cdr3_aa: CASSSDSGGNQPQHF

v_call: TRBV6-1
clone_size: -
d_call: -
j_call: TRBJ2-1
cdr3_nt: TGTGCCAGCTCCACCCTCGGGGATGAGCAGTTCTTC
cdr3_aa: CASSTLGDEQFF

v_call: TRBV11-1
clone_size: -
d_call: -
j_call: TRBJ1-3
cdr3_nt: TGTGCCAGCAGCTTAGAACGGGAGAACACCATATATTTT
cdr3_aa: CASSLERENTIYF

v_call: TRBV7-7
clone_size: -
d_call: TRBD2
j_call: TRBJ2-5
cdr3_nt: TGTGCTAGCAGCTTAGGTACGGGAGGCGAGACCCAGTACTTC
cdr3_aa: CASSLGTGGETQYF